The source of this T cell receptor (beta chain) is a study of follicular helper T cells after annual influenza vaccination (dated by TCRdb to 2016 to 2017). Context from the whole study: After each seasonal influenza vaccination, blood was collected on days 0, 7 and 28. Some subjects were followed across successive annual vaccinations spanning the 2013-2014, 2014-2015 and 2015-2016 seasons to study recall of cTfh clones. One week after vaccination, a second recruited cohort of about eleven subjects (Table S1) displayed a similar ICOS+CD38+ cTfh response. Multi-year samples were obtained from about 6 subjects, with two vaccination seasons covered for a few subjects and three seasons covered for two subjects. The 2015 samples were processed right after collection, while the 2013-2014 samples were cryopreserved. Study-wide findings and limitations: Productive TCRB sequences were recovered from only about 8.5-20% of analyzed cells, so rare clonotypes could not be sampled. Successive annual vaccinations recalled a recurrent oligoclonal ICOS+CD38+ cTfh response that contained tetramer and AIM influenza-specific clonotypes. Day 7 ICOS+CD38+ clones were most often found later in ICOS-CD38- cTfh, suggesting that subset may serve as a memory reservoir. ICOS+CD38+ cTfh clonality correlated with the frequency of that population, and its change correlated with the change in circulating plasmablast frequency.

The method behind the library was the immunoSEQ multiplex PCR assay. Adaptive Biotechnologies handled the TCRB amplification, library preparation, sequencing and preliminary bioinformatics at Survey level resolution. TCRB sequencing used multiplex PCR amplification of genomic DNA from sorted cTfh populations. As for the original processing: Clonality was calculated in R as 1 minus normalized Shannon entropy, and the Gini index was calculated with the R package ineq. To get the overlap score, the summed counts of shared sequences were divided by the total counts of all sequences in both of the compared samples. Shared-clonotype significance used Fisher's exact test assuming a theoretical repertoire of 10^7 TCRB sequences. Not all clones reach the TCRdb copy of this immuneACCESS table, which keeps in-frame sequences only. Checked studies attribute under half of the gap to unresolved V genes and leave the rest unexplained. From that table come the V and J calls and clone size; the DNA was used to work out D and trimming. Counted in this sample were fewer than 2,000 clones; 84% of them appeared once. The ten largest clones represent 3.5% to 4.5% of the sample.

This clone occurred a few times. Its antigen is not yet known. Base-call qualities are not available, and no considerably larger clone is one nucleotide away. In the paper's terms, the time point label means: 2015-2016 season, pre-vaccination. Seasonal inactivated influenza vaccine (Fluvarix) was administered to adults, and sorted blood CD4 subsets were tracked by TCRB sequencing before and after vaccination. To be eligible, subjects had to be community-dwelling and could not have received an influenza vaccine during the previous 6 months. Subjects were excluded for influenza vaccine contraindications, substance abuse, HIV/AIDS, active malignancy, immunomodulatory medication, or active illness such as respiratory infection. Between roughly 40 and 110 mL of blood was sampled per time point. Non-naive CD4+CXCR5+PD-1+ cells were defined as circulating Tfh and were sorted into two fractions, ICOS+CD38+ and ICOS-CD38-. Either Ficoll-Paque PLUS or SepMate separation was used to isolate PBMC. Cell subsets were sorted from PBMC on a BD FACS Aria before DNA extraction.

Reading the germline V gene gives CDR1 KGHSH and CDR2 LQKENI. Clipping removes 5 bases from V and 7 bases from J, with 8 as the unmatched junction base count. The CDR3 sequence holds 14 residues, the cysteine and phenylalanine included. The read is trimmed to its CDR3 DNA, 42 bases read in frame from base 1. This TCR derives from an adult who received the influenza vaccine. The chain was built from TRBV18 and TRBJ1-5; 7 bases in the junction line up with TRBD1. The sequenced sample was CXCR5+ CD38- circulating T follicular helper cells from blood, obtained on the day of influenza vaccination. The cell subset or site label corresponds to: circulating Tfh, non-naive CD4+CXCR5+PD-1+ (ICOS+CD38+ or ICOS-CD38-). CDR3 reads: CASSGLQGLQPQHF. The nucleotide sequence is TGTGCCAGCTCAGGATTACAGGGGTTGCAGCCCCAGCATTTT.